Below are 7 T cell receptor beta chains sequenced from a single sample in a study of cytomegalovirus exposure and HLA in healthy donors. In the PCR, 60 Vbeta and 13 Jbeta primers were used. TCRdb's table, derived via immunoSEQ multiplex PCR, lists solely in-frame clones and lacks some. The table has approximately 210,000 clones, roughly 80% seen once. The specimen sequenced was PBMCs. The receptor source for this set is a male donor in good health and CMV-seropositive.

This chain connects TRBV5-5 to TRBJ1-2; 7 bases align to TRBD1. Germline V CDR1 and CDR2: SGHKS, YYEKEE (reference sequence). The CDR3 consists of 13 residues. Trimming took 4 bases from V and 4 from J; bases not matched to a gene: 4. The CDR3 bases are TGTGCCAGCAGCCCCGACAGGGCCTATGGCTACACCTTC. Amino acids: CASSPDRAYGYTF.

Only a few counts were recorded for this clone. CDR3 sequence: CSASGTDTQYF. DNA of the CDR3: TGCAGTGCTAGCGGGACAGATACGCAGTATTTT. V gene TRBV20-1 combines with J gene TRBJ2-3; D ambiguous. Per the germline V gene, CDR1 is DFQATT and CDR2 is SNEGSKA (reference sequence). The V end was cut by 3 bases, the J end by 3 bases, with 4 bases between. The CDR3 covers 11 residues.

This chain connects TRBV21-1 to TRBJ1-4. TRBV21-1 is deemed a pseudogene. The CDR3 is 16 residues long. In nucleotides, the CDR3 is TGTGCCAGCAGCAAAGGGAGGTTACGGTGGAATGAAAAACTGTTTTTT. Protein: CASSKGRLRWNEKLFF.

As to this clone: The junction does not match germline at one end; this may be a read error. The V call is TRBV7-9, the J call TRBJ2-7; TRBD2 aligns across 7 bases. This CDR3 is 15 amino acids long. From germline, CDR1 is SEHNR and CDR2 FQNEAQ (reference sequence). The DNA for the CDR3 is TGTTCCAGCAGGGCCTCCTGGCGGGGGAACTACGAGCAGTACTTC. Translated, it gives CSSRASWRGNYEQYF.

The chain has TRBV21-1 and TRBJ2-3; the D call TRBD1 from the table was never checked on the DNA. TRBV21-1 is a known pseudogene. The CDR3 has 15 amino acids. The DNA of the CDR3 is TGTGCCAGCAGCAAAGGGACACCAAGCACAGATACGCAGTATTTT. As protein: CASSKGTPSTDTQYF.

The chain couples TRBV5-1 to TRBJ1-1; D gene ambiguous. The CDR3 sequence is 15 residues long. CDR1 is SGHRS and CDR2 is YFSETQ in the germline V gene. V gave up 1 base and J gave up 1 base, with 11 bases separating them. In DNA, the CDR3 is TGCGCCAGCAGCTTGTCGGGGAACGAGAACACTGAAGCTTTCTTT. Its protein is CASSLSGNENTEAFF.

This clone was counted only a few times. The rearrangement links TRBV6-4 to TRBJ2-3; 10 bases align to TRBD2. CDR3 length equals 15 residues. Germline CDR1 MRHNA, CDR2 SNTAGT. J gave up 4 bases and V 2 bases, and 3 bases lay outside the gene matches. CDR3 region: CASSDGSGRSDTQYF. As DNA, the CDR3 is TGTGCCAGCAGTGACGGTAGCGGGAGGTCAGATACGCAGTATTTT.